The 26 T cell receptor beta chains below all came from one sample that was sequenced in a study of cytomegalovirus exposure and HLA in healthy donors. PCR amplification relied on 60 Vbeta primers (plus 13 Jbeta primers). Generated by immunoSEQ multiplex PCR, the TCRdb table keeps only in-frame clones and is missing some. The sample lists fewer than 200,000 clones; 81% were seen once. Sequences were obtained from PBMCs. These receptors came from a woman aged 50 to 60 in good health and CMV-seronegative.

DNA for the CDR3: TGTGCCAGCAGCGTAGCTGCGGGACGGGCCACAGATACGCAGTATTTT. Protein: CASSVAAGRATDTQYF. This chain connects TRBV9 to TRBJ2-3, with D perhaps matching TRBD2 (6 bases). Germline V gene sequence: CDR1 SGDLS, CDR2 YYNGEE. V shed 0 bases and J shed 2 bases, with 13 bases lying between them. The CDR3 consists of 16 residues.

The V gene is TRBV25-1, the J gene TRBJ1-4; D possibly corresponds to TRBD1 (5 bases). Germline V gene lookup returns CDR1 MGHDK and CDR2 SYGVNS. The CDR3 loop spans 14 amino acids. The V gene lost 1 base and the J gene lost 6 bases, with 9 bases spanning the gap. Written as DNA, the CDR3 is TGTGCCAGCAGTGAATCTGGGGGGTATGAAAAACTGTTTTTT. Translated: CASSESGGYEKLFF.

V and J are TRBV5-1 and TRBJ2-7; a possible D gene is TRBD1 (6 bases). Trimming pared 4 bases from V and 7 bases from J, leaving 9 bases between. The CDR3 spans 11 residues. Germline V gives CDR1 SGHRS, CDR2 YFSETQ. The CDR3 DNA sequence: TGCGCCAGCAGCGTAGACAGGGAGCAGTACTTC. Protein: CASSVDREQYF.

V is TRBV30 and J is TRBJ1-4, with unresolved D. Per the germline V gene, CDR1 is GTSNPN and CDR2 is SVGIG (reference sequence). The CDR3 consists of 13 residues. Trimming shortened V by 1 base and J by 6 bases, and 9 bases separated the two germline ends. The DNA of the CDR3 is TGTGCCTGGAGTGCTGAGATATATGAAAAACTGTTTTTT. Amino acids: CAWSAEIYEKLFF.

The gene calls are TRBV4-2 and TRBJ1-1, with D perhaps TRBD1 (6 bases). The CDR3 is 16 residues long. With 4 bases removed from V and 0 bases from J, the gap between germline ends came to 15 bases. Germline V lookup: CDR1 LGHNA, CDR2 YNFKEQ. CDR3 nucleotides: TGTGCCAGCAGCCGACACCGCGGACAGTTGAACACTGAAGCTTTCTTT. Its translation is CASSRHRGQLNTEAFF.

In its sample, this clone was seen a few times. This CDR3 reads CASTPGQGNSPLHF. In DNA, the CDR3 is TGTGCCAGCACCCCAGGACAGGGTAATTCACCCCTCCACTTT. The chain has TRBV6-5 and TRBJ1-6; 8 positions agree with TRBD1. This CDR3 has 14 residues. Losses at the gene ends were 7 bases for V and 6 bases for J; bases not matched to a gene: 5. Germline CDR1 MNHEY, CDR2 SVGAGI.

The CDR3 DNA reads TGTGCCAGCAGCTTAGCCCCCGGGACAGACTACGAGCAGTACTTC. This codes for CASSLAPGTDYEQYF. V usage is TRBV7-8 and J usage is TRBJ2-5; the match to TRBD1 covers 7 bases. The J call is uncertain, as TRBJ2-7 better fits the DNA end. From germline, CDR1 is SGHVS and CDR2 FQNEAQ. The CDR3 loop spans 15 amino acids.

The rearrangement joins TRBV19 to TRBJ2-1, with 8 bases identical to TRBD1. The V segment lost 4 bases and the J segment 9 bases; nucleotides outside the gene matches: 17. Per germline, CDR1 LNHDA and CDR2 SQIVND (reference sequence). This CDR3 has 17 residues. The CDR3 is CASSRTGQLTRWAEQFF. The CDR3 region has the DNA TGTGCCAGTAGTAGGACAGGGCAGTTAACTCGCTGGGCTGAGCAGTTCTTC.

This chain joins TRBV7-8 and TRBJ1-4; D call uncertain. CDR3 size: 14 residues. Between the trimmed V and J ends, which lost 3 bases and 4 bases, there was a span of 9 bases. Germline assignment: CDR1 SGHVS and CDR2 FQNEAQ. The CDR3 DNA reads TGTGCCAGCAGCTTTTGGCCGATTAATGAAAAACTGTTTTTT. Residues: CASSFWPINEKLFF. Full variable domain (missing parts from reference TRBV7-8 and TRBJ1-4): GAGVSQSPRYKVAKRGQDVALRCDPISGHVSLFWYQQALGQGPEFLTYFQNEAQLDKSGLPSDRFFAERPEGSVSTLKIQRTQQEDSAVYLCASSFWPINEKLFFGSGTQLSVL.

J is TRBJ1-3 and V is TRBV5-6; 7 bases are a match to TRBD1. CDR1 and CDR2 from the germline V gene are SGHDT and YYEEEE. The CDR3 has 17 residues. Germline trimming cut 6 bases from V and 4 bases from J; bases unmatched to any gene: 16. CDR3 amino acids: CASNFNTRQGYGNTIYF. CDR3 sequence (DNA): TGTGCCAGCAACTTTAATACTCGACAGGGATACGGAAACACCATATATTTT. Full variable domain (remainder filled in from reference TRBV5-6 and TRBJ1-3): DAGVTQSPTHLIKTRGQQVTLRCSPKSGHDTVSWYQQALGQGPQFIFQYYEEEERQRGNFPDRFSGHQFPNYSSELNVNALLLGDSALYLCASNFNTRQGYGNTIYFGEGSWLTVV.

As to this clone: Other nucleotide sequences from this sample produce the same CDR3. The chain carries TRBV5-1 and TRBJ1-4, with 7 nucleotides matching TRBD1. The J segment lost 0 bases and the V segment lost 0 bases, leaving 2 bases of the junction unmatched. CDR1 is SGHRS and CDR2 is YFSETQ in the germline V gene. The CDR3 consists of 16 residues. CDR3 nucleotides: TGCGCCAGCAGCTTGGGACAGGGCGCAACTAATGAAAAACTGTTTTTT. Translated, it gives CASSLGQGATNEKLFF.

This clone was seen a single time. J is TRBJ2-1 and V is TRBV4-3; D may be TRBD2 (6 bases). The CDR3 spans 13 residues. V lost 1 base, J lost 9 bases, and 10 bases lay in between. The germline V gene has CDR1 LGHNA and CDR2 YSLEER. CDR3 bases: TGCGCCAGCAGCCAAGGGGGGGTTGGTGAGCAGTTCTTC. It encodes CASSQGGVGEQFF.

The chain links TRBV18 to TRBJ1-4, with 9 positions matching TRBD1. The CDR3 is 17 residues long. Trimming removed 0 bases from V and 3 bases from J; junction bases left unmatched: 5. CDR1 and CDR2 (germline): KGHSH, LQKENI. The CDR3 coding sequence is TGTGCCAGCTCACCACCAAAGAGACAGGGGGCTAATGAAAAACTGTTTTTT. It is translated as CASSPPKRQGANEKLFF.

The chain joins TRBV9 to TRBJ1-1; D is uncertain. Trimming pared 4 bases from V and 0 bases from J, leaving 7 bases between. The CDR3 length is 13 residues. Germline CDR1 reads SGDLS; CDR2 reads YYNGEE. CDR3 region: CASSLVLNTEAFF. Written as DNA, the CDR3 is TGTGCCAGCAGCCTCGTCTTGAACACTGAAGCTTTCTTT.

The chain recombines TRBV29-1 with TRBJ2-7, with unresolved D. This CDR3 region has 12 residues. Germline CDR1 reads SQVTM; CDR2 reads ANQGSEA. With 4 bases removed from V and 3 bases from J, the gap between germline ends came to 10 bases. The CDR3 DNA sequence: TGCAGCGTTGCGAGGTCTAACTACGAGCAGTACTTC. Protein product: CSVARSNYEQYF.

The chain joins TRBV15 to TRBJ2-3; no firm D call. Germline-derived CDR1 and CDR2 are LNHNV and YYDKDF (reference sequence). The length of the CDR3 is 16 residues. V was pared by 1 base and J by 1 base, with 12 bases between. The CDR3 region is CATSRGGASGTDTQYF. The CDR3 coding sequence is TGTGCCACCAGCAGAGGCGGAGCTTCTGGCACAGATACGCAGTATTTT.

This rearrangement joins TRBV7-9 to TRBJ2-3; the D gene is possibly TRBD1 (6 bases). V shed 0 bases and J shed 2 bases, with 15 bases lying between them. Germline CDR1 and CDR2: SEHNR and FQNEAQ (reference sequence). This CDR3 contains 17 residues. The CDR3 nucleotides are TGTGCCAGCAGCTTAGCGACCCAGGGGATGCACACAGATACGCAGTATTTT. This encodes CASSLATQGMHTDTQYF.

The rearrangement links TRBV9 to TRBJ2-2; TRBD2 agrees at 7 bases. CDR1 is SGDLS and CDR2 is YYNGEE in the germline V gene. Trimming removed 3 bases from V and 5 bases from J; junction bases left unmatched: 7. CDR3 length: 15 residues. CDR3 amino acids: CASSEGLPYTGELFF. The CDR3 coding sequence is TGTGCCAGCAGCGAGGGACTACCATATACCGGGGAGCTGTTTTTT. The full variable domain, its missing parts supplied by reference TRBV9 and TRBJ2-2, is DSGVTQTPKHLITATGQRVTLRCSPRSGDLSVYWYQQSLDQGLQFLIQYYNGEERAKGNILERFSAQQFPDLHSELNLSSLELGDSALYFCASSEGLPYTGELFFGEGSRLTVL.

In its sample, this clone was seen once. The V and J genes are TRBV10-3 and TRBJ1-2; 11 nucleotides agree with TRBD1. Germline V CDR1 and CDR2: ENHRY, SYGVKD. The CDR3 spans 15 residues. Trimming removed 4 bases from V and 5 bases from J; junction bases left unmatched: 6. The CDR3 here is CAISAADRGLYGYTF. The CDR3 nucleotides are TGTGCCATCAGTGCCGCGGACAGGGGGCTTTATGGCTACACCTTC.

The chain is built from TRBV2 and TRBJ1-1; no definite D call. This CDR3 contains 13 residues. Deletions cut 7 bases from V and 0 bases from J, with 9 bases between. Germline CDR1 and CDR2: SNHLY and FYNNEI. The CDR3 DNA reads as TGTGCCAGCAACGAGTATTTGAACACTGAAGCTTTCTTT. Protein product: CASNEYLNTEAFF.

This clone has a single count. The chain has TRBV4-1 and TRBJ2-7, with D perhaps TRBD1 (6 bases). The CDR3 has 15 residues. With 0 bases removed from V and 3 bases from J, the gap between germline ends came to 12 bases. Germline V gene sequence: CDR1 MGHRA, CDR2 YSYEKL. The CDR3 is CASSQDGQGFYEQYF. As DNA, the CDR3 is TGCGCCAGCAGCCAAGACGGCCAGGGGTTCTACGAGCAGTACTTC.

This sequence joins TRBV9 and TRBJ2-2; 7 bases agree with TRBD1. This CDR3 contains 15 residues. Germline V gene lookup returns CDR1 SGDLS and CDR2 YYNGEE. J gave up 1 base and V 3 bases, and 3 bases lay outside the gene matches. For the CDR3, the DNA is TGTGCCAGCAGCGGGGGGACAGTGAACACCGGGGAGCTGTTTTTT. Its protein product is CASSGGTVNTGELFF.

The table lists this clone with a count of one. Here the CDR3 DNA reads TGTGCCAGCCGAAAGGGGGTAAATGAGCAGTTCTTC. Residues: CASRKGVNEQFF. The rearrangement uses TRBV4-2 and TRBJ2-1; D is possibly TRBD1 (6 bases). The CDR3 covers 12 residues. Trimming took 8 bases from V and 7 from J, leaving 12 bases between them. CDR1 and CDR2 (germline): LGHNA, YNFKEQ.

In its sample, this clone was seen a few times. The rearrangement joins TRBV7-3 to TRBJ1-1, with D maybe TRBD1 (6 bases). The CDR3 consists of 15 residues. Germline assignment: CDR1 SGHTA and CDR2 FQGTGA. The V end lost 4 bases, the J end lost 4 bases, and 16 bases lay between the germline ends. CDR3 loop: CASSSESQGGTEAFF. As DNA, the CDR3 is TGTGCCAGCAGCTCCGAATCACAGGGCGGCACTGAAGCTTTCTTT.

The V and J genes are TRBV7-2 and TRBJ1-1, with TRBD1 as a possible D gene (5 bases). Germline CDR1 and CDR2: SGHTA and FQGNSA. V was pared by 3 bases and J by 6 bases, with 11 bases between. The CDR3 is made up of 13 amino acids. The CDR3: CASSFSGKAEAFF. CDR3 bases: TGTGCCAGCAGCTTCTCAGGGAAGGCTGAAGCTTTCTTT.

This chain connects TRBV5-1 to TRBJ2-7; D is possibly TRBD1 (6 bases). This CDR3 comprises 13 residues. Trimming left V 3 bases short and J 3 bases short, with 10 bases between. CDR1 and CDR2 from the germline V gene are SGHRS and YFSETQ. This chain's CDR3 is CASSYRQDYEQYF. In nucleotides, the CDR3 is TGCGCCAGCAGCTACCGACAGGACTACGAGCAGTACTTC.